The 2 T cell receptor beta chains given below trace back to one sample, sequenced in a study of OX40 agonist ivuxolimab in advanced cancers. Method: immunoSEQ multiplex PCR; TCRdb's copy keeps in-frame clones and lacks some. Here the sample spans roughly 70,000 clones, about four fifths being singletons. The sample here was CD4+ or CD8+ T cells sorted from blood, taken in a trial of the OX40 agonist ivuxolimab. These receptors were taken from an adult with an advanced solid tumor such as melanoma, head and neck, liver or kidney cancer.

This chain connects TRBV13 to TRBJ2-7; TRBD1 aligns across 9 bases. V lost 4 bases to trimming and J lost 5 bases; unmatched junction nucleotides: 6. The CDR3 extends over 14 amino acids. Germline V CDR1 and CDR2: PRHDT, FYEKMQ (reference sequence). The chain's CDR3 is CASSSGTGRDEQYF. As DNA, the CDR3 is TGTGCCAGCAGCTCGGGGACAGGGCGGGACGAGCAGTACTTC.

The CDR3 DNA is TGTGCCAGCAGCTTACAAGGGACAGGGACAGATACGCAGTATTTT. As protein: CASSLQGTGTDTQYF. This rearrangement joins TRBV7-9 to TRBJ2-3, with 9 bases aligning to TRBD1. The CDR3 is 15 amino acids. V trimming: 2 bases; J trimming: 3 bases; junction bases outside the gene matches: 3. Germline V gene lookup returns CDR1 SEHNR and CDR2 FQNEAQ (reference sequence).